These T cell receptor beta chains were read from a single sample in a study of cytomegalovirus exposure and HLA in healthy donors. Assay used: immunoSEQ multiplex PCR; TCRdb lists only in-frame clones, some missing. Here the sample table reports about 160,000 clones. Sequencing was done on a sample of PBMCs. Receptors were obtained from a woman aged 50 to 60 in good health and CMV-seronegative. CDR3s include the opening cysteine and the closing phenylalanine or tryptophan. The order of the fields is D gene, J gene, CDR3 length, V gene, CDR3 DNA, CDR3 protein. A D gene is named only where the DNA matches it firmly.

>.|TRBJ2-7|16|TRBV5-6
TGTGCCAGCAGCCTATATCAGACAGTTAGCTCCTACGAGCAGTACTTC
CASSLYQTVSSYEQYF
>.|TRBJ2-7|15|TRBV14
TGTGCCAGCAGCCAATTTCAGGGGGGTGACTACGAGCAGTACTTC
CASSQFQGGDYEQYF
>TRBD1|TRBJ1-5|15|TRBV5-6
TGTGCCAGCAGCTCTACAGGGGAGAGGAATCAGCCCCAGCATTTT
CASSSTGERNQPQHF
>.|TRBJ2-2|17|TRBV7-2
TGTGCCAGTCGTCGAAGGGTCACTAGTGGGAACACCGGGGAGCTGTTTTTT
CASRRRVTSGNTGELFF
>.|TRBJ2-2|17|TRBV4-3
TGCGCCAGCAGCCAACTCTTAGGACAGACGAACACCGGGGAGCTGTTTTTT
CASSQLLGQTNTGELFF
>TRBD2|TRBJ2-7|15|TRBV27
TGTGCCAGCAGTTTACTGCGCGGGAGCTCCTACGAGCAGTACTTC
CASSLLRGSSYEQYF
>.|TRBJ1-1|13|TRBV9
TGTGCCAGCAGTGCGGGGCCGGTCACTGAAGCTTTCTTT
CASSAGPVTEAFF
>.|TRBJ1-6|13|TRBV30
TGTGCCTGGAACCCTAGGGGTAATTCACCCCTCCACTTT
CAWNPRGNSPLHF
>TRBD1|TRBJ2-2|15|TRBV11-2
TGTGCCAGCAGTTCCCGACAGGGGAACACCGGGGAGCTGTTTTTT
CASSSRQGNTGELFF
>.|TRBJ1-3|15|TRBV25-1
TGTGCCAGCAGTGAAGAGGAATATCCTGGAAACACCATATATTTT
CASSEEEYPGNTIYF
>.|TRBJ2-4|15|TRBV9
TGTGCCAGCAGTCTTTACCCGGAGGGCAAAAACATTCAGTACTTC
CASSLYPEGKNIQYF
>TRBD2|TRBJ2-3|15|TRBV18
TGTGCCAGCTCACCACTAGCGGGGGGCTTAGATACGCAGTATTTT
CASSPLAGGLDTQYF
>.|TRBJ2-6|16|TRBV19
TGTGCCAGTAGTGAGACAGTGTCGTCTGGGGCCAACGTCCTGACTTTC
CASSETVSSGANVLTF
>TRBD1|TRBJ1-2|12|TRBV30
TGTGCCTGGACCCCGACAGGGAATGGCTACACCTTC
CAWTPTGNGYTF
>TRBD1|TRBJ1-5|15|TRBV6-5
TGTGCCAGCAGTAAAGGACAGGGGATCAATCAGCCCCAGCATTTT
CASSKGQGINQPQHF
>TRBD1|TRBJ1-1|14|TRBV28
TGTGCCAGCTCTACCGGACAGGGGGGCGCTGAAGCTTTCTTT
CASSTGQGGAEAFF
>.|TRBJ1-1|14|TRBV6-1
TGTGCCAGCAGTGAAGAAGGGGCGCGGACTGAAGCTTTCTTT
CASSEEGARTEAFF
>TRBD1|TRBJ2-5|14|TRBV7-9
TGTGCCAGCAGCTCCACAGGGGTCGCCGAGACCCAGTACTTC
CASSSTGVAETQYF
>TRBD2|TRBJ2-3|18|TRBV28
TGTGCCAGCAGCACTCGTTGGACTAGCGGGAGGTCAGGAGATACGCAGTATTTT
CASSTRWTSGRSGDTQYF
>TRBD1|TRBJ2-5|13|TRBV6-5
TGTGCCAGCAGAGACAGGGGGAAAGAGACCCAGTACTTC
CASRDRGKETQYF
>TRBD1|TRBJ1-1|14|TRBV28
TGTGCCAGCAGGCCGACAGGGGGCTTTACTGAAGCTTTCTTT
CASRPTGGFTEAFF
>TRBD1|TRBJ1-5|15|TRBV6-5
TGTGCCAGCAGCCTCGACAGGGGAATAGATCAGCCCCAGCATTTT
CASSLDRGIDQPQHF
>.|TRBJ2-1|11|TRBV20-1
TGCAGTGCTAGACGAGGGTATGAGCAGTTCTTC
CSARRGYEQFF
>.|TRBJ2-3|11|TRBV28
TGTGCCAGCAGACTCCGTTTCACGCAGTATTTT
CASRLRFTQYF
>TRBD1|TRBJ1-1|15|TRBV28
TGTGCCAGCAGTGCCCCCGGGACAGGGAACACTGAAGCTTTCTTT
CASSAPGTGNTEAFF
>TRBD1|TRBJ1-2|13|TRBV6-5
TGTGCCAGCAGTAGACAGGGTCCGGATGGCTACACCTTC
CASSRQGPDGYTF
>.|TRBJ2-2|18|TRBV9
TGTGCCAGCAGCGTATGGAGGCCTTCCGCGGATGACACCGGGGAGCTGTTTTTT
CASSVWRPSADDTGELFF
>TRBD2|TRBJ2-7|14|TRBV28
TGTGCCAGCAGTTCTAGCGGGCCGGCCTACGAGCAGTACTTC
CASSSSGPAYEQYF
>.|TRBJ2-5|15|TRBV11-2
TGTGCCAGCAGCTTAGGGCTTGCGGGCAAAGGCGACCAGTACTTC
CASSLGLAGKGDQYF
>TRBD2|TRBJ2-5|14|TRBV5-1
TGCGCCAGCAGCGGGGGGGGAACTAGGGAGACCCAGTACTTC
CASSGGGTRETQYF
>.|TRBJ1-1|13|TRBV7-9
TGTGCCAGCAGCTTCCCAGGGAGGGCTGAAGCTTTCTTT
CASSFPGRAEAFF
>TRBD1|TRBJ1-5|15|TRBV28
TGTGCCAGCAGCAGGGGGCGGGGACCAAATCAGCCCCAGCATTTT
CASSRGRGPNQPQHF
>.|TRBJ1-1|15|TRBV9
TGTGCCAGCAGCAGAGAGGCGGCGGGAAGCACTGAAGCTTTCTTT
CASSREAAGSTEAFF
>.|TRBJ1-3|14|TRBV7-3
TGTGCCAGCAGCGCCACGGGGTCTGGAAACACCATATATTTT
CASSATGSGNTIYF
>TRBD2|TRBJ2-1|14|TRBV7-2
TGTGCCAGCAGCTTGACTAGCAGAGACGGTGAGCAGTTCTTC
CASSLTSRDGEQFF
>TRBD1|TRBJ2-7|14|TRBV5-1
TGCGCCAGCAGCATAGGACAGGGGGCATGGGAGCAGTACTTC
CASSIGQGAWEQYF
>.|TRBJ1-3|13|TRBV11-2
TGTGCCAGCAGCTTAGGGTTGGGCAACACCATATATTTT
CASSLGLGNTIYF
>TRBD2|TRBJ2-1|16|TRBV4-3
TGCGCCAGCAGCCAAAAGCGGCTAGCGGGCTACAATGAGCAGTTCTTC
CASSQKRLAGYNEQFF
>TRBD1|TRBJ1-1|13|TRBV7-8
TGTGCCAGCAGCCGACAGGGGAACACTGAAGCTTTCTTT
CASSRQGNTEAFF
>TRBD2|TRBJ2-3|15|TRBV7-9
TGTGCCAGCAGCTCCGGGACTAGCGGCACAGATACGCAGTATTTT
CASSSGTSGTDTQYF
>TRBD1|TRBJ1-5|15|TRBV4-2
TGTGCCAGCAGCCCGGACAGGGGGGGCAATCAGCCCCAGCATTTT
CASSPDRGGNQPQHF
>.|TRBJ1-2|14|TRBV6-1
TGTGCCAGCACCCCACAGGTAGCTAACTATGGCTACACCTTC
CASTPQVANYGYTF
>TRBD1|TRBJ1-3|15|TRBV10-3
TGTGCCATCAACACAGGGGGAAGCTCTGGAAACACCATATATTTT
CAINTGGSSGNTIYF
>TRBD1|TRBJ1-5|22|TRBV7-3
TGTGCCAGCAGCTTAAAAGGGGGCAGGGAGTGGTGGACTATGGTTGGCAATCAGCCCCAGCATTTT
CASSLKGGREWWTMVGNQPQHF
>TRBD1|TRBJ1-1|16|TRBV4-1
TGCGCCAGCAGCCAAGCTCCGGGACAGCGAGTTACTGAAGCTTTCTTT
CASSQAPGQRVTEAFF
>.|TRBJ1-1|16|TRBV5-1
TGCGCCAGCAGCTTGGCGGGGGGTCGGATGAACACTGAAGCTTTCTTT
CASSLAGGRMNTEAFF
>TRBD1|TRBJ1-2|14|TRBV9
TGTGCCAGCAGCCCTCGACAGGGAAGGTATGGCTACACCTTC
CASSPRQGRYGYTF
>.|TRBJ1-5|15|TRBV6-1
TGTGCCAGCAGTGCTGGGAGGAATAGCAATCAGCCCCAGCATTTT
CASSAGRNSNQPQHF
>TRBD1|TRBJ2-5|14|TRBV6-1
TGTGCCAGCACATCGACAGGGTTAGGGGAGACCCAGTACTTC
CASTSTGLGETQYF
>TRBD1|TRBJ1-5|16|TRBV19
TGTGCCAGTAGTAAAGGGACAGGGTATAGCAATCAGCCCCAGCATTTT
CASSKGTGYSNQPQHF
>TRBD1|TRBJ2-7|17|TRBV10-3
TGTGCCATCAGTGATATATCCGGGACAGGGATTCTTTGCGAGCAGTACTTC
CAISDISGTGILCEQYF
>TRBD1|TRBJ2-7|15|TRBV5-6
TGTGCCAGCAGCAGGCTGGACAGGGGCCCCTACGAGCAGTACTTC
CASSRLDRGPYEQYF
>.|TRBJ1-6|17|TRBV2
TGTGCCAGCAGTGAAAGGTCAGGTGGTCCCCGTAATTCACCCCTCCACTTT
CASSERSGGPRNSPLHF
>TRBD1|TRBJ2-5|15|TRBV7-9
TGTGCCAGCAGCTTAGCGGGACAGGGGAGCGAGACCCAGTACTTC
CASSLAGQGSETQYF
>TRBD1|TRBJ2-1|14|TRBV6-5
TGTGCCACCTCCAGGGGACAGGGGGCGTTTGAGCAGTTCTTC
CATSRGQGAFEQFF
>TRBD2|TRBJ2-5|15|TRBV4-1
TGCGCCAGCAGCCCAGCATCTAGCGGGAGTTGGACCCAGTACTTC
CASSPASSGSWTQYF
>.|TRBJ2-7|15|TRBV5-1
TGCGCCAGCAGCTTGGCGCCAGGGAAAAACTACGAGCAGTACTTC
CASSLAPGKNYEQYF
>TRBD2|TRBJ2-1|15|TRBV4-2
TGTGCCAGCAGCCAAGAGGGACTAGCAGTAGGTGAGCAGTTCTTC
CASSQEGLAVGEQFF
>.|TRBJ2-5|15|TRBV11-2
TGTGCCAGCAGCCAGTACAGGGGGGGGAAAGAGACCCAGTACTTC
CASSQYRGGKETQYF